This T cell receptor (beta chain) was captured in a study of cytomegalovirus exposure and HLA in healthy donors. Looking at the study overall: Samples from HLA-typed donors yielded approximately 80 million unique TCRs in an early data release. Around 77% of some 390 genotyped donors fell in the Caucasian-associated ancestry cluster.

As concerns this clone: What it recognizes is unknown. The junction differs from germline at one of its ends, possibly a read error.

Overall study results and limits: The authors judged a highly shared variant cluster likely a sequencing artifact.

CDR1 SEHNR and CDR2 FQNEAQ come from the germline V gene (reference sequence). The CDR3 consists of 16 residues. With 60 Vbeta and 13 Jbeta primers, the PCR was carried out. Libraries were prepared by immunoSEQ multiplex PCR; TCRdb keeps only in-frame clonotypes and omits some of them. Of fewer than 70,000 clones listed, 75% to 85% are singletons. The source is a human donor in good health. The sequencing input was PBMCs. The rearrangement uses TRBV7-9 and TRBJ2-1; 11 bases map to TRBD1. CDR3 DNA: TGTTCCAGCAGCTTCCCCCGGACAGGGGGCCACAATGAGCAGTTCTTC. It specifies CSSSFPRTGGHNEQFF.